The sequence of this T cell receptor beta chain was determined in a study of T cell repertoires in aging, cancer and after chemotherapy. Study-level information: Paired samples before and after chemotherapy came from chronic lymphocytic leukemia patients on fludarabine- or bendamustine-based regimens.

Amplification of TCR beta used genomic DNA extracted from peripheral blood. This CDR3 is 14 amino acids long. Germline CDR1 reads MNHEY; CDR2 reads SVGEGT. Trimming pared 5 bases from V and 2 bases from J, leaving 12 bases between. Rearranged V-D-J TRB sequences were amplified with a mixed TRB-A/B primer pool. MiXCR, applied by TCRdb to the multiplex PCR reads, yields one record per CDR3 protein. This table has over 6,500 distinct CDR3 sequences, 22% appearing once. By sample fraction, this clonotype is medium-sized. The chain couples TRBV6-2 or TRBV6-3 to TRBJ2-5; either TRBD1 or TRBD2 may fit D (5 bases each). The TCR was taken from a human donor with a blood cancer. The sequenced material came from blood. This CDR3 reads CASSPWGSQETQYF. CDR3 bases: TGTGCCAGCAGTCCATGGGGGAGTCAAGAGACCCAGTACTTC.